Judged by abundance, the clone carrying this TCR beta chain is medium-sized. These data originate in a study of low-dose radiotherapy and immunotherapy resistance in tumors. Across the study: Per fraction, Cohort 2 was given 1 Gy every two weeks, accumulating a total of 13 Gy over 26 weeks.

CDR1 SGDLS and CDR2 YYNGEE come from the germline V gene. The CDR3 runs 14 residues. The ends lost 4 bases at V and 2 bases at J; junction bases unmatched: 6. Time point of the sample: before trial treatment. Donors were treated with nivolumab, ipilimumab, aspirin, and low-dose cyclophosphamide and radiotherapy. With TRAV- and TRBV-specific primers, first-strand cDNA was made, covering the alpha and beta chains. A roughly 20-cycle PCR with a constant-region primer and V-primer adapter amplified TCRs. mRNA, once isolated, was amplified by in vitro transcription. TCRdb re-derived calls from the reads in MiXCR, one entry per CDR3 protein. The sample records about 39,000 distinct CDR3 sequences, roughly 31% being singletons.

The clonotype was recovered from a male donor with gallbladder cancer. J is TRBJ2-7 and V is TRBV9; 7 nucleotides line up with TRBD1. The source was PBMCs, collected before treatment. This CDR3 reads CASSSTGTAYEQYF. In nucleotides, the CDR3 is TGTGCCAGCAGCTCCACCGGGACAGCCTACGAGCAGTACTTC.